This T cell receptor beta chain was identified in a study of cytomegalovirus exposure and HLA in healthy donors. General observations from the study: The classifier reportedly diagnosed cytomegalovirus status with high sensitivity and specificity. Most TCR sequences were uncommon, yet certain public TCRs appeared in many donors.

This clone was counted a few times. Its antigen is not known. This CDR3 spans 14 amino acids. Germline CDR1 MNHNS, CDR2 SASEGT. V was cut by 0 bases and J by 9 bases, with 12 bases left in between. PCR primers comprised 60 Vbeta and 13 Jbeta primers. This table comes from immunoSEQ multiplex PCR, and its TCRdb copy is limited to in-frame clones, with some not included. The sample has about 190,000 clones; around 67% are singletons. The chain has TRBV6-1 and TRBJ1-5; unclear D gene. The TCR was taken from a woman in her 30s in good health and CMV-seropositive. Sequencing input: PBMCs. The CDR3 sequence: CASSEANGSGPQHF. CDR3 sequence (DNA): TGTGCCAGCAGTGAAGCGAACGGTTCGGGGCCCCAGCATTTT.